A single T cell receptor beta chain is shown here with its context. The sample originates from a study of T cell repertoires in cytomegalovirus infection. One entry per CDR3 protein results from TCRdb running MiXCR on the reads. The table has roughly 250,000 distinct CDR3 sequences, approximately 24% seen once. The CDR3 has 16 residues. Trimming took 1 base from V and 3 from J; bases not matched to a gene: 4. Looked up from germline, CDR1 is SGHDN and CDR2 is FVKESK. The clonotype comes from a human donor in good health (CMV status not recorded). Some clones in this sample may be carry-over from other donors' samples. Source material: CD8+ T cells from PBMCs. V is TRBV14 and J is TRBJ2-7; TRBD2 matches at 12 bases. The CDR3 nucleotides are TGTGCCAGCAGCCAAGGACTAGCGGGGGCCCACTACGAGCAGTACTTC. Encoded protein: CASSQGLAGAHYEQYF.